What follows describes a single T cell receptor (beta chain). This entry belongs to a study of control samples from healthy donors and cancer patients. TCRdb keeps only in-frame clones here, not all; method: immunoSEQ multiplex PCR. Among about 89,000 clones listed, about 83% were seen once. The V gene's germline CDR1 is SGHVS and CDR2 FQNEAQ. Germline trimming cut 2 bases from V and 7 bases from J; bases unmatched to any gene: 6. The CDR3 runs to 17 residues. The clonotype was recovered from a woman between 35 and 50 years old in good health. Material: blood. The chain joins TRBV7-8 to TRBJ2-1; 15 positions agree with TRBD2. The CDR3 coding sequence is TGTGCCAGCAGCTTATTCCGGACTAGCGGGGGGGCTAATGAGCAGTTCTTC. Amino acids: CASSLFRTSGGANEQFF.